The 16 T cell receptor beta chains below come from one sample, sequenced in a study of cytomegalovirus exposure and HLA in healthy donors. The PCR used 60 Vbeta and 13 Jbeta primers. The protocol was immunoSEQ multiplex PCR, while the TCRdb copy is restricted to in-frame clones and leaves out a portion. This sample has about 78,000 clones, with around 80% found just once. The sample comprised PBMCs. All receptors come from a man in his forties or fifties in good health and CMV-seropositive.

This clone has just a few counts. The rearrangement joins TRBV19 to TRBJ2-7, with 7 bases that match TRBD1. The J segment lost 3 bases and the V segment lost 6 bases, leaving 8 bases of the junction unmatched. CDR1 is LNHDA and CDR2 is SQIVND in the germline V gene (reference sequence). The CDR3 loop spans 14 amino acids. This chain's CDR3 is CASSFTRDSYEQYF. CDR3 sequence (DNA): TGTGCCAGTAGCTTTACCCGGGACAGCTACGAGCAGTACTTC.

There are a few counts of this clone. The rearrangement uses TRBV30 and TRBJ1-3; weak D call: TRBD1 (5 bases). V was trimmed by 2 bases and J by 4 bases, leaving 15 bases between them. The CDR3 extends over 15 amino acids. Germline loops: CDR1 GTSNPN, CDR2 SVGIG (reference sequence). CDR3 DNA sequence: TGTGCCTGGAGTCCCGGGACTATGCGAGGAAACACCATATATTTT. This sequence encodes CAWSPGTMRGNTIYF. The full variable domain, rest sourced from reference TRBV30 and TRBJ1-3, is SQTIHQWPATLVQPVGSPLSLECTVEGTSNPNLYWYRQAAGRGLQLLFYSVGIGQISSEVPQNLSASRPQDRQFILSSKKLLLSDSGFYLCAWSPGTMRGNTIYFGEGSWLTVV.

The chain has TRBV7-9 and TRBJ2-7, with D possibly being TRBD2 (5 bases). The germline gives CDR1 SEHNR, CDR2 FQNEAQ (reference sequence). This CDR3 region has 15 residues. Trimming shortened V by 0 bases and J by 2 bases, and 11 bases separated the two germline ends. CDR3 region: CASSLAAGRTYEQYF. In DNA, the CDR3 is TGTGCCAGCAGCTTAGCTGCGGGTCGGACCTACGAGCAGTACTTC.

For the CDR3, the DNA is TGTGCCTGGACCGTACGGGGTGCGGGTGGGGATGGCTACACCTTC. It encodes CAWTVRGAGGDGYTF. This chain joins TRBV30 and TRBJ1-2, with D uncertain. The germline V gene encodes CDR1 GTSNPN and CDR2 SVGIG (reference sequence). Trimming shortened V by 4 bases and J by 6 bases, and 21 bases separated the two germline ends. This CDR3 is built from 15 residues.

The CDR3 bases are TGTGCCAGCAGCCAAGACCGCGGGACAGGTCAATACAATGAGCAGTTCTTC. Residues: CASSQDRGTGQYNEQFF. The V call is TRBV14, the J call TRBJ2-1, with 8 positions matching TRBD1. The J segment lost 4 bases and the V segment lost 0 bases, leaving 8 bases of the junction unmatched. Per germline, CDR1 SGHDN and CDR2 FVKESK. The CDR3 spans 17 residues.

The rearrangement uses TRBV19 and TRBJ2-3, with 7 bases matching TRBD1. Per the germline V gene, CDR1 is LNHDA and CDR2 is SQIVND (reference sequence). The CDR3 has 14 residues. J was trimmed by 4 bases and V by 5 bases; bases with no gene match: 6. This CDR3 reads CASSATGLADTQYF. The CDR3 region has the DNA TGTGCCAGTAGTGCGACAGGGTTGGCAGATACGCAGTATTTT. Combining the CDR3 with reference TRBV19 and TRBJ2-3 gives the whole variable domain DGGITQSPKYLFRKEGQNVTLSCEQNLNHDAMYWYRQDPGQGLRLIYYSQIVNDFQKGDIAEGYSVSREKKESFPLTVTSAQKNPTAFYLCASSATGLADTQYFGPGTRLTVL.

V gene TRBV25-1 combines with J gene TRBJ1-2; 9 bases map to TRBD1. Trimming took 6 bases from V and 5 from J; bases not matched to a gene: 13. CDR3 length equals 16 residues. The V gene's germline CDR1 is MGHDK and CDR2 SYGVNS. The CDR3: CASSPGTWTGDYGYTF. In nucleotides, the CDR3 is TGTGCCAGCAGCCCAGGGACTTGGACAGGGGATTATGGCTACACCTTC.

This chain connects TRBV29-1 to TRBJ2-1; TRBD2 aligns across 8 bases. This CDR3 spans 14 amino acids. Germline CDR1 reads SQVTM; CDR2 reads ANQGSEA. Trimming removed 5 bases from V and 1 base from J; junction bases left unmatched: 4. In nucleotides, the CDR3 is TGCAGCGTTTGGGCTAGCGGGTCCTACAATGAGCAGTTCTTC. Translated: CSVWASGSYNEQFF.

This clone was observed a few times. The chain has TRBV19 and TRBJ2-7; the match to TRBD1 covers 7 bases. The CDR3 has 15 amino acids. With 6 bases clipped from V and 3 bases from J, the junction kept 11 bases outside the gene matches. The germline V gene encodes CDR1 LNHDA and CDR2 SQIVND (reference sequence). This CDR3 is CASRTSSQGDYEQYF. The CDR3 DNA sequence: TGTGCCAGTAGAACCTCCAGTCAGGGGGACTACGAGCAGTACTTC.

The chain carries TRBV14 and TRBJ2-7; 10 nucleotides agree with TRBD2. Germline lookup yields CDR1 SGHDN and CDR2 FVKESK. The CDR3 runs to 15 residues. J gave up 6 bases and V 1 base, and 6 bases lay outside the gene matches. CDR3 region: CASSQALAGAREQYF. The CDR3 DNA reads TGTGCCAGCAGCCAAGCCCTAGCGGGAGCTCGCGAGCAGTACTTC.

The CDR3 here is CAWTSGLTYNEQFF. As DNA, the CDR3 is TGTGCCTGGACTAGCGGGTTGACCTACAATGAGCAGTTCTTC. This chain connects TRBV30 to TRBJ2-1, with TRBD2 matching over 8 bases. This CDR3 region has 14 residues. Germline CDR1 GTSNPN, CDR2 SVGIG (reference sequence). V shed 4 bases, J shed 2 bases, and the junction held 4 bases outside the gene matches.

The CDR3 DNA reads as TGCGCCAGCAGCTCGACTGCCGACCCCACCGGGGAGCTGTTTTTT. This sequence encodes CASSSTADPTGELFF. The gene calls are TRBV5-1 and TRBJ2-2; no clear D gene. This CDR3 contains 15 residues. The germline V gene has CDR1 SGHRS and CDR2 YFSETQ. Between the trimmed V and J ends, which lost 3 bases and 4 bases, there was a span of 13 bases.

This chain uses TRBV18 with TRBJ2-1; D possibly corresponds to TRBD2 (5 bases). The CDR3 totals 16 residues. Germline V gives CDR1 KGHSH, CDR2 LQKENI. V was trimmed by 0 bases and J by 4 bases, leaving 13 bases between them. CDR3 bases: TGTGCCAGCTCACCACCAAGGACTCGAACTTACAATGAGCAGTTCTTC. Protein product: CASSPPRTRTYNEQFF.

In this sample, this clone turned up a few times. Relative to the germline gene, one junction end is altered; a read error may explain this. The chain has TRBV7-9 and TRBJ2-1, with TRBD2 identical over 12 bases. CDR1 SEHNR and CDR2 FQNEAQ come from the germline V gene (reference sequence). This CDR3 region has 19 residues. The CDR3 DNA reads as TGTTCCAGCAGCTTAGGACTAGCGGGATTCACGGGCTCCTACAATGAGCAGTTCTTC. Protein sequence: CSSSLGLAGFTGSYNEQFF.

The V call is TRBV18, the J call TRBJ2-2, with 9 positions matching TRBD2. The length of the CDR3 is 17 residues. V lost 4 bases to trimming and J lost 5 bases; unmatched junction nucleotides: 11. Germline V gives CDR1 KGHSH, CDR2 LQKENI. The CDR3 nucleotides read TGTGCCAGCTCACTCATCCGGCGGGAGGGCCGAACCGGGGAGCTGTTTTTT. It is translated as CASSLIRREGRTGELFF.

J is TRBJ1-1 and V is TRBV10-1; D not resolved. CDR1 is WNHNN, CDR2 SYGVQD, per germline (reference sequence). The V gene lost 9 bases and the J gene lost 2 bases, with 16 bases spanning the gap. The CDR3 length is 14 residues. The CDR3 DNA reads TGCGCCAGTCGTCGATCGGTTCTAAACACTGAAGCTTTCTTT. This encodes CASRRSVLNTEAFF.